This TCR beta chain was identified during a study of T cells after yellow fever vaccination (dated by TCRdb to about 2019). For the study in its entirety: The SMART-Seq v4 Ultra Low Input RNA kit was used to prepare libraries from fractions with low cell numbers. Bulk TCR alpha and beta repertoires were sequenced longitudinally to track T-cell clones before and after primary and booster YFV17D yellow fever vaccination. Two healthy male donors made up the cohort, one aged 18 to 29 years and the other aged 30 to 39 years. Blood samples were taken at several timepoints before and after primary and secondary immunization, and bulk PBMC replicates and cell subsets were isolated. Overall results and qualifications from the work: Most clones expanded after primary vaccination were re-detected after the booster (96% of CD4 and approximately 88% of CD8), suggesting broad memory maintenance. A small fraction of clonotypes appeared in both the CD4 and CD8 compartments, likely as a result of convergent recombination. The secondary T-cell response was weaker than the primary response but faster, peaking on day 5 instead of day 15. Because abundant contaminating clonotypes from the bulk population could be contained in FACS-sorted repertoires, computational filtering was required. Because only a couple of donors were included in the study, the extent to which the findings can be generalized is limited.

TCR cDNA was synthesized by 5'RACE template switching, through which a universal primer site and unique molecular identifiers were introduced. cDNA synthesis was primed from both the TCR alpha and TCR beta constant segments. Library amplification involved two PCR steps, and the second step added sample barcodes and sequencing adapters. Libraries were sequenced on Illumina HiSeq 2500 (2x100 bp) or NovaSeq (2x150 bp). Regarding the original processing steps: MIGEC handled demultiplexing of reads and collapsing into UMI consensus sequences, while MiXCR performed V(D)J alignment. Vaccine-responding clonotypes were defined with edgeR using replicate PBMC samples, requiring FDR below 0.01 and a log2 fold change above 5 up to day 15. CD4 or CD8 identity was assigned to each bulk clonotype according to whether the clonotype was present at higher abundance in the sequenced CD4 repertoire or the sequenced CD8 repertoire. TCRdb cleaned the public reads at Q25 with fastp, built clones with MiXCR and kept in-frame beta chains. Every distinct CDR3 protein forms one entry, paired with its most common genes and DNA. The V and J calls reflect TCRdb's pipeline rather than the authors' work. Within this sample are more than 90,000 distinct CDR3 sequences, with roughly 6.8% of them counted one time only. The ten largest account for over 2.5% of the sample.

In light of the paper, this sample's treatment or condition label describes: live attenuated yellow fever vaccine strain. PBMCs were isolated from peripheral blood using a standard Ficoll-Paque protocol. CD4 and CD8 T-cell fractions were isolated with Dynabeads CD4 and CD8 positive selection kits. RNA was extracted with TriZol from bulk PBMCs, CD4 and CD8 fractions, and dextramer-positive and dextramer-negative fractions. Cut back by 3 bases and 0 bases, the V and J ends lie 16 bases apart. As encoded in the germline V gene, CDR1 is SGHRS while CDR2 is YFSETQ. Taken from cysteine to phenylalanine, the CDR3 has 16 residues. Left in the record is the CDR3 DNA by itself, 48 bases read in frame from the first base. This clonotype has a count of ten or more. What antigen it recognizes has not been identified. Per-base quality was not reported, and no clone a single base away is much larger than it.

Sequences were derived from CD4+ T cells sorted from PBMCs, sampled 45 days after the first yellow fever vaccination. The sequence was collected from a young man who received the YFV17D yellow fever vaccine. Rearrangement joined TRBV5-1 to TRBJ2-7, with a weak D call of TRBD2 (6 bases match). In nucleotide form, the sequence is TGCGCCAGCAGCTCAAGCGGGCCTACGAGCTCCTACGAGCAGTACTTC. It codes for CASSSSGPTSSYEQYF.